This T cell receptor (beta chain) came from a study of T-cell reconstitution after alpha-beta-depleted transplantation in children. Findings of the study overall: In some patients, recipient T cells and intrathymic progenitors surviving conditioning explained high day-60 diversity. The authors attributed T-cell counts and diversity one year after transplant mostly to newly produced T cells. Reportedly, only several hundred clones from non-depleted graft cells drove alpha-beta T-cell counts at about two months.

The V gene's germline CDR1 is SGHDN and CDR2 FVKESK. Deletions cut 0 bases from V and 3 bases from J, with 16 bases between. The CDR3 extends over 17 amino acids. Turning to this clonotype: As yet, its antigen is unknown.

This sample's TCRbeta library carried unique molecular identifier barcodes. MiXCR was run by TCRdb on the PCR reads, yielding one entry per CDR3 protein. This sample yields about 470,000 distinct CDR3 sequences, of which 43% are seen a single time; under 35% belongs to the top ten. The J gene is TRBJ2-3, the V gene TRBV14, with D perhaps matching TRBD2 (5 bases). Sequencing was performed on PBMCs, taken before TCRalphabeta/CD19-depleted stem cell transplant. This receptor was taken from a girl aged 2 to 9 with aplastic anemia, due to receive a stem cell transplant. CDR3 protein: CASSQEYGMGFTDTQYF. As DNA, the CDR3 is TGTGCCAGCAGCCAAGAGTACGGGATGGGTTTTACAGATACGCAGTATTTT.